Below are 23 T cell receptor beta chains sequenced from a single sample in a study of T cell responses to AZD1222 COVID-19 vaccine. The assay was immunoSEQ multiplex PCR, and TCRdb's table has in-frame clones only and misses some. The profile shows roughly 100,000 clones, approximately 90% of them singletons. This specimen consisted of peripheral blood, obtained on day 0 of AZD1222 vaccination. The receptor set was obtained from an adult in good health.

J is TRBJ1-2 and V is TRBV19; 7 nucleotides align to TRBD1. This CDR3 is 13 amino acids long. V lost 4 bases to trimming and J lost 4 bases; unmatched junction nucleotides: 3. CDR1 and CDR2 from the germline V gene are LNHDA and SQIVND (reference sequence). CDR3 nucleotides: TGTGCCAGTAGTACCCAGGGGGGCTATGGCTACACCTTC. Its translation is CASSTQGGYGYTF.

This chain uses TRBV7-7 with TRBJ2-5; D not resolved. Germline V lookup: CDR1 SSHAT, CDR2 FNYEAQ (reference sequence). V shed 3 bases and J shed 5 bases, with 16 bases lying between them. This CDR3 is 15 amino acids long. CDR3 region: CASSLMSDPRETQYF. CDR3 coding DNA: TGTGCCAGCAGCTTGATGTCGGACCCACGGGAGACCCAGTACTTC.

The CDR3 nucleotides are TGTGCCAGCAGCTTAGCGCTAACGGGGGCGCAGATGCGCGGTGGCTACACCTTC. It specifies CASSLALTGAQMRGGYTF. The chain recombines TRBV7-2 with TRBJ1-2, with D tentatively TRBD1 (6 bases). Trimming shortened V by 0 bases and J by 7 bases, and 24 bases separated the two germline ends. The V gene's germline CDR1 is SGHTA and CDR2 FQGNSA. This CDR3 has 18 residues. Looking up the rest from reference TRBV7-2 and TRBJ1-2 gives the full variable domain: GAGVSQSPSNKVTEKGKDVELRCDPISGHTALYWYRQSLGQGLEFLIYFQGNSAPDKSGLPSDRFSAERTGGSVSTLTIQRTQQEDSAVYLCASSLALTGAQMRGGYTFGSGTRLTVV.

The chain is built from TRBV28 and TRBJ1-6, with D uncertain. CDR1 is MDHEN, CDR2 SYDVKM, per germline. CDR3 size: 12 residues. V was pared by 6 bases and J by 12 bases, with 12 bases between. The CDR3 here is CASRTGLEPLHF. The CDR3 nucleotides are TGTGCCAGCAGGACGGGTTTGGAACCCCTCCACTTT. The full variable domain, with the rest looked up from reference TRBV28 and TRBJ1-6, is DVKVTQSSRYLVKRTGEKVFLECVQDMDHENMFWYRQDPGLGLRLIYFSYDVKMKEKGDIPEGYSVSREKKERFSLILESASTNQTSMYLCASRTGLEPLHFGNGTRLTVT.

V usage is TRBV30 and J usage is TRBJ1-1; maybe TRBD1 (6 bases). The germline CDR1 and CDR2 sequences are GTSNPN and SVGIG (reference sequence). Trimming stripped 4 bases from V and 4 bases from J, with 13 bases between. The CDR3 has 13 amino acids. CDR3 protein: CAWIRRGGTEAFF. CDR3 coding DNA: TGTGCCTGGATTCGAAGGGGGGGCACTGAAGCTTTCTTT.

The genes are TRBV7-3 and TRBJ2-3, with unresolved D. V lost 2 bases, J lost 7 bases, and 10 bases lay in between. The CDR3 consists of 13 residues. CDR1 is SGHTA and CDR2 is FQGTGA in the germline V gene. CDR3 loop: CASSLGSVNTQYF. The CDR3 nucleotides read TGTGCCAGCAGCTTAGGGTCTGTGAATACGCAGTATTTT.

The gene calls are TRBV7-8 and TRBJ1-5; 9 bases align to TRBD1. The CDR3 is 16 amino acids. V shed 5 bases and J 0 bases; nucleotides not matched to a gene: 5. The germline V gene has CDR1 SGHVS and CDR2 FQNEAQ. This CDR3 is CASSGTGINSNQPQHF. DNA for the CDR3: TGTGCCAGCAGCGGGACAGGGATTAATAGCAATCAGCCCCAGCATTTT.

The rearrangement joins TRBV19 to TRBJ1-2; no clear D gene. This CDR3 spans 13 amino acids. The germline V gene has CDR1 LNHDA and CDR2 SQIVND (reference sequence). With 7 bases removed from V and 7 bases from J, the gap between germline ends came to 16 bases. CDR3 residues: CASTPKESGGYTF. Here the CDR3 DNA reads TGTGCCAGTACCCCAAAGGAAAGCGGTGGCTACACCTTC.

The chain is built from TRBV19 and TRBJ1-3; the D is unclear. Germline V lookup: CDR1 LNHDA, CDR2 SQIVND (reference sequence). The germline V and J ends were trimmed by 4 bases and 4 bases, with 5 bases remaining between them. CDR3 size: 12 residues. This chain's CDR3 is CASSTLGNTIYF. For the CDR3, the DNA is TGTGCCAGTAGTACCCTCGGAAACACCATATATTTT.

The chain joins TRBV6-2 or TRBV6-3 to TRBJ1-5; tentatively, D is TRBD1 (5 bases). V lost 6 bases and J 6 bases, leaving 15 bases between the germline ends. Germline V CDR1 and CDR2: MNHEY, SVGEGT. The CDR3 is 14 residues long. The CDR3 reads CASSLGGYTQPQHF. CDR3 bases: TGTGCCAGCAGCCTCGGGGGTTACACTCAGCCCCAGCATTTT.

This rearrangement joins TRBV30 to TRBJ1-3; possible D gene TRBD1, 6 bases. CDR1 GTSNPN and CDR2 SVGIG come from the germline V gene (reference sequence). The V end lost 1 base, the J end lost 0 bases, and 7 bases lay between the germline ends. The CDR3 contains 14 residues. CDR3: CAWSGTDSGNTIYF. CDR3 bases: TGTGCCTGGAGTGGGACAGACTCTGGAAACACCATATATTTT.

V and J are TRBV7-3 and TRBJ2-7; TRBD2 agrees at 8 bases. The junction had 3 bases not matched to a gene; V was cut back by 0 bases and J by 2 bases. This CDR3 region has 15 residues. Germline V CDR1 and CDR2: SGHTA, FQGTGA. The CDR3 sequence: CASSLTAGGTYEQYF. The CDR3 DNA follows: TGTGCCAGCAGCTTAACTGCGGGGGGAACCTACGAGCAGTACTTC. Combining the CDR3 with reference TRBV7-3 and TRBJ2-7 gives the whole variable domain GAGVSQTPSNKVTEKGKYVELRCDPISGHTALYWYRQSLGQGPEFLIYFQGTGAADDSGLPNDRFFAVRPEGSVSTLKIQRTERGDSAVYLCASSLTAGGTYEQYFGPGTRLTVT.

This clone was seen just once. The chain joins TRBV2 to TRBJ2-1; 7 bases are a match to TRBD1. V shed 7 bases, J shed 8 bases, and the junction held 8 bases outside the gene matches. The CDR3 is 13 residues long. In germline, CDR1 is SNHLY, CDR2 FYNNEI. The CDR3 reads CASMAGDSDEQFF. The CDR3 DNA reads TGTGCCAGCATGGCAGGGGACAGCGATGAGCAGTTCTTC.

The CDR3 region has the DNA TGCAGCGTTGTTAACCGGGACAGGAAGCACGTTTATGGCTACACCTTC. It codes for CSVVNRDRKHVYGYTF. The V gene is TRBV29-1, the J gene TRBJ1-2, with TRBD1 identical over 8 bases. The CDR3 spans 16 residues. Germline assignment: CDR1 SQVTM and CDR2 ANQGSEA. Unmatched junction bases numbered 15, after V lost 4 bases and J lost 5 bases.

V gene TRBV6-2 or TRBV6-3 combines with J gene TRBJ2-3, with TRBD2 identical over 7 bases. The CDR3 consists of 17 residues. J lost 1 base, V lost 0 bases, and 7 bases had no gene match. Germline CDR1 and CDR2: MNHEY and SVGEGT. CDR3 loop: CASSYSRRGRGTDTQYF. The CDR3 DNA reads as TGTGCCAGCAGTTACTCCCGGCGGGGGAGGGGCACAGATACGCAGTATTTT.

The CDR3 region has the DNA TGCGCCAGCAGCTATTCCCGGGGGCGGGACACAGATACGCAGTATTTT. Protein: CASSYSRGRDTDTQYF. The chain combines TRBV5-1 with TRBJ2-3; D is perhaps TRBD1 or TRBD2 (6 bases each). Looked up from germline, CDR1 is SGHRS and CDR2 is YFSETQ. Between the trimmed V and J ends, which lost 3 bases and 2 bases, there was a span of 16 bases. The CDR3 spans 16 residues.

The chain joins TRBV24-1 to TRBJ1-4, with D possibly being TRBD1 (5 bases). CDR3 length: 15 amino acids. Germline CDR1 reads KGHDR; CDR2 reads SFDVKD. The V end lost 3 bases, the J end lost 4 bases, and 11 bases lay between the germline ends. This chain's CDR3 is CATSDPRVGNEKLFF. The CDR3 DNA sequence: TGTGCCACCAGTGATCCCAGGGTGGGTAATGAAAAACTGTTTTTT.

The J gene is TRBJ2-5, the V gene TRBV3-1 (or the pseudogene TRBV3-2); the match to TRBD2 covers 11 bases. Germline values: CDR1 LGHDT, CDR2 YNNKEL (reference sequence). V shed 2 bases, J shed 8 bases, and the junction held 7 bases outside the gene matches. This CDR3 region has 15 residues. CDR3 sequence reads: CASSQSVAGGGTQYF. Here the CDR3 DNA reads TGTGCCAGCAGCCAATCAGTAGCGGGAGGGGGCACCCAGTACTTC.

The CDR3 spells CASSGRTSSYSYNEQFF. Written as DNA, the CDR3 is TGTGCCAGCAGTGGACGGACTAGCTCCTACTCCTACAATGAGCAGTTCTTC. This chain links TRBV25-1 with TRBJ2-1; TRBD2 matches at 8 bases. Germline trimming cut 4 bases from V and 0 bases from J; bases unmatched to any gene: 8. In germline, CDR1 is MGHDK, CDR2 SYGVNS. This CDR3 is 17 amino acids long.

The chain joins TRBV12-5 to TRBJ2-7; possible D gene TRBD2, 5 bases. Per germline, CDR1 LGHNT and CDR2 FRNRAP. This CDR3 spans 17 amino acids. V shed 6 bases and J shed 3 bases, with 24 bases lying between them. The CDR3 region has the DNA TGTGCTAGTGGACTGGACCTCTTCCGGACTCATCTCTACGAGCAGTACTTC. Its translation: CASGLDLFRTHLYEQYF.

This chain joins TRBV9 and TRBJ1-3, with D possibly TRBD1 on 5 matching bases. The CDR3 runs to 14 residues. Germline CDR1 SGDLS, CDR2 YYNGEE. The ends were cut back, 4 bases at V and 2 bases at J, with 10 bases in the middle. CDR3: CASSSATAGNTIYF. CDR3 in DNA: TGTGCCAGCAGCTCGGCGACAGCTGGAAACACCATATATTTT.

The chain joins TRBV6-4 to TRBJ2-3; a weak D match, TRBD2 (6 bases). Trimming took off 0 bases at V and 5 bases at J, with 12 bases between the two ends. This CDR3 spans 15 amino acids. Per the germline V gene, CDR1 is MRHNA and CDR2 is SNTAGT. CDR3 loop: CASSDSWRGRDTQYF. CDR3 DNA sequence: TGTGCCAGCAGTGACTCCTGGAGGGGACGAGATACGCAGTATTTT.

The rearrangement uses TRBV29-1 and TRBJ2-1; TRBD2 matches 9 bases. The CDR3 consists of 14 residues. With 4 bases clipped from V and 3 bases from J, the junction kept 4 bases outside the gene matches. Germline CDR1 is SQVTM and CDR2 is ANQGSEA. The CDR3 nucleotides are TGCAGCGTTGGGAATAGCGGGAGCTACAATGAGCAGTTCTTC. Its translation: CSVGNSGSYNEQFF.